Only a few counts were recorded for the clone carrying this T cell receptor beta chain. This record comes from a study of beta chain features in type 1 diabetes. The CDR3 has 17 amino acids. Trimming left V 0 bases short and J 7 bases short, with 19 bases between. Germline CDR1 reads SEHNR; CDR2 reads FQNEAQ (reference sequence). Sequenced material consisted of expressed TCRB transcripts (all of the isolated RNA was reverse transcribed). The assay was immunoSEQ multiplex PCR, and TCRdb's table has in-frame clones only and misses some. The sample carries some 330,000 clones, 11% recorded once. Sequencing was done on a sample of naive CD4+ T cells from blood. The chain combines TRBV7-9 with TRBJ2-1, with D possibly being TRBD2 (6 bases). The clonotype comes from a woman in her 30s in good health. The CDR3 here is CASSLAESRELVNEQFF. The CDR3 bases are TGTGCCAGCAGCTTAGCCGAATCTCGGGAGTTGGTAAATGAGCAGTTCTTC. The variable domain in full, completed from reference TRBV7-9 and TRBJ2-1, reads DTGVSQNPRHKITKRGQNVTFRCDPISEHNRLYWYRQTLGQGPEFLTYFQNEAQLEKSRLLSDRFSAERPKGSFSTLEIQRTEQGDSAMYLCASSLAESRELVNEQFFGPGTRLTVL.